The clone carrying this TCR beta chain was seen a handful of times. The target antigen is unknown. Alongside a J-beta primer mix, a sample-barcoded 5' primer served in a second PCR lasting about 7 to 12 cycles. Using its own MiXCR run on the 5' RACE reads, TCRdb lists one record per CDR3 protein. The sample holds 700,000 to 900,000 distinct CDR3 sequences, about 26% seen once. The record originates from a study of blood T cells in healthy people across ages. Study results and caveats: Not knowing donor CMV status may have confounded expanded clonotype changes.

Germline V gives CDR1 SQVTM, CDR2 ANQGSEA. This CDR3 comprises 14 residues. Trimming took off 6 bases at V and 5 bases at J, with 19 bases between the two ends. The sample was also reused in another study, on T cells of mothers and their children. This second study notes: There were over 8 million TCR beta CDR3 reads from each mother and a few million from each child.

The sequencing input was blood. The rearrangement uses TRBV29-1 and TRBJ1-1; a weak D match, TRBD1 (6 bases). This TCR derives from a boy younger than 18 in good health. CDR3 residues: CSVAPRGGGTEAFF. DNA of the CDR3: TGCAGCGTCGCCCCCCGGGGAGGGGGGACTGAAGCTTTCTTT.